A selection of T cell receptor beta chains follows, all from one sample in a study of chemoradiotherapy in HPV16-positive cancers. Produced via immunoSEQ multiplex PCR; TCRdb's table is partial and in-frame only. The data show thousands of clones, with around 80% seen just once and about 5% held by the top ten. The sample consisted of tumor tissue, taken from a patient who underwent chemoradiotherapy. Source of these receptors: a human donor with HPV-associated anogenital cancer. The CDR3 runs from the conserved cysteine through the conserved F or W. The D gene is left open where the match is weak. Size is omitted from some rows. Given values are once, few, many or a class for expanded clones.

V gene,clone size,J gene,D gene,CDR3 protein,CDR3 DNA
TRBV9,NA,TRBJ1-2,TRBD1,CADLPNGTGAANYGYTF,TGTGCCGACTTGCCAAATGGGACAGGGGCCGCTAACTATGGCTACACCTTC
TRBV9,NA,TRBJ1-2,TRBD1,CASSVGDRGNYGYTF,TGTGCCAGCAGCGTGGGGGACAGGGGAAACTATGGCTACACCTTC
TRBV5-1,NA,TRBJ2-3,TRBD2,CASSPAGTSGPSQYF,TGCGCCAGCAGCCCCGCCGGGACTAGCGGTCCTTCGCAGTATTTT
TRBV6-5,NA,TRBJ2-1,TRBD2,CASSLHSGGGVNEQFF,TGTGCCAGCAGTTTACACTCCGGCGGGGGGGTCAATGAGCAGTTCTTC
TRBV7-2,NA,TRBJ2-7,TRBD2,CASSAMGTRSYEQYF,TGTGCCAGCAGCGCAATGGGGACTAGGTCCTACGAGCAGTACTTC
TRBV5-1,NA,TRBJ2-1,TRBD2,CASSLTLASTYEQFF,TGCGCCAGCAGCTTGACACTAGCGTCGACGTATGAGCAGTTCTTC
TRBV15,NA,TRBJ2-5,NA,CATSRVAGIGETQYF,TGTGCCACCAGCAGAGTCGCAGGGATCGGAGAGACCCAGTACTTC
TRBV19,NA,TRBJ2-1,NA,CASSHYSEVYNEQFF,TGTGCCAGTAGTCATTATTCCGAAGTATACAATGAGCAGTTCTTC
TRBV29-1,once,TRBJ1-2,NA,CSVEEGDLNGYTF,TGCAGCGTTGAAGAGGGGGACCTCAATGGCTACACCTTC
TRBV5-6,NA,TRBJ2-1,NA,CASSLGRGDTYNEQFF,TGTGCCAGCAGCTTGGGGAGGGGCGACACCTACAATGAGCAGTTCTTC
TRBV18,NA,TRBJ1-1,TRBD1,CASSPPGQGWGTEAFF,TGTGCCAGCTCACCACCGGGACAGGGGTGGGGAACTGAAGCTTTCTTT
TRBV11-2,NA,TRBJ2-5,TRBD2,CASSLLAGGETQYF,TGTGCCAGCAGCTTACTAGCGGGGGGAGAGACCCAGTACTTC
TRBV11-2,NA,TRBJ2-1,TRBD2,CASSLGLAGGEQFF,TGTGCCAGCAGCTTAGGGCTAGCGGGAGGTGAGCAGTTCTTC
TRBV27,NA,TRBJ1-5,NA,CASSLSGSNQPQHF,TGTGCCAGCAGTTTATCTGGTAGCAATCAGCCCCAGCATTTT
TRBV5-1,NA,TRBJ1-2,TRBD1,CASSRDSYMGYTF,TGCGCCAGCAGCCGGGACAGCTATATGGGCTACACCTTC
TRBV6-1,few,TRBJ1-5,NA,CASLDGGGQPQHF,TGTGCCAGCCTTGATGGGGGCGGGCAGCCCCAGCATTTT
TRBV6-1,NA,TRBJ2-7,TRBD1,CASSELRGTGETTYYEQYF,TGTGCCAGCAGTGAGCTTAGAGGGACAGGGGAAACAACATACTACGAGCAGTACTTC
TRBV19,NA,TRBJ2-5,NA,CASSIVGGTQYF,TGTGCCAGTAGTATCGTTGGGGGGACCCAGTACTTC
TRBV5-4,NA,TRBJ2-6,TRBD2,CASTRGGSGANVLTF,TGTGCCAGCACCCGGGGGGGTTCTGGGGCCAACGTCCTGACTTTC
TRBV6-6,NA,TRBJ2-7,NA,CASSWAGWEQYF,TGTGCCAGCAGTTGGGCGGGGTGGGAGCAGTACTTC
TRBV11-1,NA,TRBJ2-5,NA,CASGMNRVRETQYF,TGTGCCAGCGGAATGAACAGGGTTCGAGAGACCCAGTACTTC
TRBV11-3,NA,TRBJ2-2,NA,CASSQQALSTGELFF,TGTGCCAGCAGCCAACAGGCACTAAGCACCGGGGAGCTGTTTTTT
TRBV5-1,NA,TRBJ1-5,TRBD1,CASSRGQGGQPQHF,TGCGCCAGCAGCCGCGGACAGGGGGGTCAGCCCCAGCATTTT